This T cell receptor beta chain emerged from a study of shared clonotypes between healthy human individuals. Study at large: Three plates each covered CD4 naive and memory; CD8 naive two, CD8 memory one.

Nashville, Tennessee was home to all donors, each a Caucasian adult. Per germline, CDR1 GTSNPN and CDR2 SVGIG (reference sequence). The length of the CDR3 is 13 residues. Trimming shortened V by 5 bases and J by 2 bases, and 12 bases separated the two germline ends. It was at deep level that the assay was run. The protocol was immunoSEQ multiplex PCR, while the TCRdb copy is restricted to in-frame clones and leaves out a portion. The sample has some 320,000 clones, roughly 84% seen once. The sequenced sample consisted of memory CD8+ T cells sorted from blood. The sample's subset: CD45RO+ cells pooled with CCR7-negative TemRA cells. This chain uses TRBV30 with TRBJ1-1, with a tentative D call TRBD1 (5 bases). The clonotype comes from a man in his late teens or twenties in good health. In nucleotides, the CDR3 is TGTGCCTGGGGGGGTAATGAAAACACTGAAGCTTTCTTT. Protein sequence: CAWGGNENTEAFF.